The sequence of this TCR beta chain was determined in a study of blood T cell repertoires in COVID-19. Study-level information: Whether acute or convalescent, the COVID-19 samples came from the United States, Italy and Spain. Sources were T cells, B-cell-depleted T cells, or PBMCs; the material itself was cDNA or gDNA.

Per the authors' pipeline: Estimation of nucleated cell counts was performed using reference gene primer amplification. Generated by immunoSEQ multiplex PCR, the TCRdb table keeps only in-frame clones and is missing some. D and trimming were read from the DNA, whereas the V and J calls and clone size are those reported in that table. The table lists tens of thousands of clones, roughly 86% of them singletons. This CDR3 has 16 residues. V lost 5 bases and J lost 0, with 14 bases in between. Germline V gives CDR1 PRHDT, CDR2 FYEKMQ (reference sequence). Specimen: peripheral blood. The sequence was collected from a man aged 45 to 65 with acute or convalescent COVID-19. The rearrangement joins TRBV13 to TRBJ1-3, with D perhaps matching TRBD1 (5 bases). For the CDR3, the DNA is TGTGCCAGCAGCCTCACGGGGGTAAGCTCTGGAAACACCATATATTTT. As protein: CASSLTGVSSGNTIYF.